These 26 T cell receptor beta chains originate from one sample sequenced in a study of cytomegalovirus exposure and HLA in healthy donors. The PCR was carried out with 60 Vbeta primers and 13 Jbeta primers. Data came from immunoSEQ multiplex PCR; TCRdb stores just in-frame clones and leaves some out. The sample shows over 150,000 clones, approximately 79% of them seen only once. The sequenced sample consisted of PBMCs. The receptor set was obtained from a man between 40 and 49 years old in good health and CMV-seronegative.

The chain's CDR3 is CASSAQRGNPNTGELFF. CDR3 bases: TGCGCCAGCAGCGCTCAGAGGGGGAACCCTAACACCGGGGAGCTGTTTTTT. V and J are TRBV5-1 and TRBJ2-2; tentative D call: TRBD1 (6 bases). V was trimmed by 4 bases and J by 2 bases, leaving 18 bases between them. Germline values: CDR1 SGHRS, CDR2 YFSETQ. This CDR3 has 17 amino acids.

This clone was observed a single time. The gene calls are TRBV2 and TRBJ1-6; possible D gene TRBD1, 5 bases. V dropped 7 bases and J dropped 6 bases, with 16 bases sitting between them. The CDR3 extends over 15 amino acids. Per germline, CDR1 SNHLY and CDR2 FYNNEI. CDR3 residues: CASNQEGLSNSPLHF. CDR3 bases: TGTGCCAGCAATCAGGAGGGGTTAAGTAATTCACCCCTCCACTTT.

This clone was seen a handful of times. The gene calls are TRBV6-5 and TRBJ1-4; perhaps TRBD1 as D (5 bases). This CDR3 has 15 amino acids. Trimming cost V 4 bases and J 2 bases, with 11 bases left between them. Germline V gene sequence: CDR1 MNHEY, CDR2 SVGAGI. The CDR3 bases are TGTGCCAGCAGTTCGACTGGGGGGACTAATGAAAAACTGTTTTTT. It encodes CASSSTGGTNEKLFF.

The V and J genes are TRBV4-1 and TRBJ1-5, with TRBD1 as a possible D gene (6 bases). This CDR3 has 15 amino acids. Germline CDR1 MGHRA, CDR2 YSYEKL. Trimming took 4 bases from V and 7 from J, leaving 17 bases between them. The DNA for the CDR3 is TGCGCCAGCAGCCCGGCAGGGGCCTTAGGCCAGCCCCAGCATTTT. Translated: CASSPAGALGQPQHF.

This clone appeared once. Germline and junction disagree at one end, which may indicate a read error. The chain is built from TRBV27 and TRBJ2-3, with a possible D match to TRBD2 (6 bases). CDR1 is MNHEY, CDR2 SMNVEV, per germline (reference sequence). The CDR3 consists of 16 residues. The CDR3: CTSSLSRGLYSDTQYF. The CDR3 DNA is TGTACCAGCAGTTTATCTAGGGGACTGTATTCAGATACGCAGTATTTT.

This clone was detected once. The J gene is TRBJ2-5, the V gene TRBV6-5; the match to TRBD2 covers 12 bases. This CDR3 has 15 amino acids. Germline CDR1 MNHEY, CDR2 SVGAGI. V dropped 6 bases and J dropped 5; count of bases not matched to a gene: 7. The CDR3, as DNA: TGTGCCAGCAGGACTAGCGGGGGCACCGGGGAGACCCAGTACTTC. Protein sequence: CASRTSGGTGETQYF.

This chain connects TRBV5-4 to TRBJ2-7; tentatively, D is TRBD2 (6 bases). V was shortened by 4 bases and J by 4 bases, with 15 bases between the two germline ends. CDR1 is SGHNT and CDR2 is YYREEE in the germline V gene (reference sequence). This CDR3 contains 14 residues. CDR3 sequence reads: CASSGGVGGYEQYF. The CDR3 DNA follows: TGTGCCAGCAGCGGTGGTGTCGGGGGTTACGAGCAGTACTTC.

This sequence joins TRBV11-2 and TRBJ2-5; 9 nucleotides match TRBD1. Germline-derived CDR1 and CDR2 are SGHAT and FQNNGV. The CDR3 length is 13 residues. V lost 5 bases and J lost 5; bases outside the gene matches: 3. Written as DNA, the CDR3 is TGTGCCAGCAGCCGGGACAGGGCCGAGACCCAGTACTTC. It specifies CASSRDRAETQYF. Complete variable domain (other parts from reference TRBV11-2 and TRBJ2-5): EAGVAQSPRYKIIEKRQSVAFWCNPISGHATLYWYQQILGQGPKLLIQFQNNGVVDDSQLPKDRFSAERLKGVDSTLKIQPAKLEDSAVYLCASSRDRAETQYFGPGTRLLVL.

The CDR3 nucleotides are TGTGCCAGCAGCGCCGCGAGCGGGGGGTACTACGAGCAGTACTTC. Protein product: CASSAASGGYYEQYF. The chain couples TRBV9 to TRBJ2-7, with 9 bases fitting TRBD2. V was clipped by 3 bases and J by 3 bases; unmatched bases: 7. This CDR3 has 15 amino acids. The germline gives CDR1 SGDLS, CDR2 YYNGEE.

Turning to this clone: Since no conserved phenylalanine or tryptophan closes the CDR3, a read error is the likely cause. J is TRBJ2-2 and V is TRBV30, with D possibly being TRBD2 (6 bases). V lost 1 base and J lost 5, with 11 bases in between. Germline V gene sequence: CDR1 GTSNPN, CDR2 SVGIG (reference sequence). This CDR3 comprises 14 residues. This CDR3 is CAWSGRGQTGELFL. The CDR3 nucleotides read TGTGCCTGGAGTGGGAGGGGTCAAACCGGGGAGCTGTTTCTT.

On this clone: One junction end disagrees with the germline gene, perhaps due to a read error. The chain recombines TRBV7-9 with TRBJ2-3; TRBD2 is a possible D gene (7 bases). This CDR3 spans 16 amino acids. Germline V CDR1 and CDR2: SEHNR, FQNEAQ (reference sequence). CDR3 amino acids: CASTLGGGNHRDTQYF. DNA of the CDR3: TGTGCCAGCACCTTAGGGGGAGGGAACCACAGGGATACGCAGTATTTT.

The chain has TRBV7-9 and TRBJ2-2; a weak D match, TRBD2 (6 bases). The length of the CDR3 is 14 residues. Germline V gene lookup returns CDR1 SEHNR and CDR2 FQNEAQ (reference sequence). The V gene lost 2 bases and the J gene lost 8 bases, with 12 bases spanning the gap. The DNA of the CDR3 is TGTGCCAGCAGCTTACACAGTGCGGGAGGGGAGCTGTTTTTT. Amino acids: CASSLHSAGGELFF. The entire variable domain, with the rest obtained from reference TRBV7-9 and TRBJ2-2, is as follows: DTGVSQNPRHKITKRGQNVTFRCDPISEHNRLYWYRQTLGQGPEFLTYFQNEAQLEKSRLLSDRFSAERPKGSFSTLEIQRTEQGDSAMYLCASSLHSAGGELFFGEGSRLTVL.

A single count supports this clone. This sequence joins TRBV7-9 and TRBJ1-1; TRBD1 aligns across 9 bases. Germline lookup yields CDR1 SEHNR and CDR2 FQNEAQ (reference sequence). J lost 6 bases, V lost 5 bases, and 4 bases had no gene match. CDR3 length equals 13 residues. CDR3 region: CASSQRQGAEAFF. The CDR3 nucleotides read TGTGCCAGCAGCCAGAGACAGGGGGCTGAAGCTTTCTTT. Based on the CDR3 plus reference TRBV7-9 and TRBJ1-1, the full variable domain is DTGVSQNPRHKITKRGQNVTFRCDPISEHNRLYWYRQTLGQGPEFLTYFQNEAQLEKSRLLSDRFSAERPKGSFSTLEIQRTEQGDSAMYLCASSQRQGAEAFFGQGTRLTVV.

This chain joins TRBV6-5 and TRBJ2-3; D is unclear. Germline values: CDR1 MNHEY, CDR2 SVGAGI. V was trimmed by 6 bases and J by 2 bases, leaving 12 bases between them. The CDR3 has 14 residues. The CDR3 bases are TGTGCCAGCAGCTTACGGTTCAACACAGATACGCAGTATTTT. Translated, it gives CASSLRFNTDTQYF.

The rearrangement joins TRBV6-1 to TRBJ2-7, with 8 bases matching TRBD2. CDR3 length: 18 amino acids. Germline-derived CDR1 and CDR2 are MNHNS and SASEGT. Trimming removed 1 base from V and 2 bases from J; junction bases left unmatched: 13. The CDR3 loop reads CASSEGRTSRHLTYEQYF. The CDR3 bases are TGTGCCAGCAGTGAAGGTAGGACTAGCCGACATTTAACCTACGAGCAGTACTTC.

This clone has a single count. The chain employs TRBV5-4 and TRBJ1-5, with D unresolved. V was shortened by 0 bases and J by 1 base, with 11 bases between the two germline ends. Looked up from germline, CDR1 is SGHNT and CDR2 is YYREEE (reference sequence). The CDR3 spans 16 residues. The CDR3 protein is CASSLEAEESNQPQHF. The CDR3 nucleotides read TGTGCCAGCAGCTTGGAGGCAGAGGAGAGCAATCAGCCCCAGCATTTT.

The gene calls are TRBV5-1 and TRBJ2-1; 8 bases are shared with TRBD2. The CDR3 is 15 residues long. Per germline, CDR1 SGHRS and CDR2 YFSETQ. V lost 9 bases and J lost 7; bases outside the gene matches: 15. In DNA, the CDR3 is TGCGCCACCCGCCTGGCGGGGGGCATATGGAATGAGCAGTTCTTC. Translating it yields CATRLAGGIWNEQFF.

The rearrangement links TRBV5-1 to TRBJ2-5, with TRBD2 matching 10 bases. Germline CDR1 and CDR2: SGHRS and YFSETQ. The trim removed 4 bases at V and 4 bases at J, leaving 4 bases unmatched. The CDR3 sequence is 14 residues long. In nucleotides, the CDR3 is TGCGCCAGCAGCGCTAGCGGGGGAGCAGAGACCCAGTACTTC. Translation gives CASSASGGAETQYF.

This sequence joins TRBV10-1 and TRBJ2-5, with D unresolved. Germline V gene sequence: CDR1 WNHNN, CDR2 SYGVQD (reference sequence). Trimming removed 4 bases from V and 3 bases from J, with 6 bases in between. This CDR3 has 12 amino acids. The CDR3 protein is CASSGDEETQYF. The CDR3 coding sequence is TGCGCCAGCAGTGGCGATGAAGAGACCCAGTACTTC.

The J gene is TRBJ1-5, the V gene TRBV27; maybe TRBD1 (5 bases). Germline assignment: CDR1 MNHEY and CDR2 SMNVEV (reference sequence). V was cut by 5 bases and J by 7 bases, with 21 bases left in between. The CDR3 has 16 residues. The CDR3 DNA reads as TGTGCCAGCAGTCCCACCGCCCCTTCGGGGGGGCAGCCCCAGCATTTT. Its protein is CASSPTAPSGGQPQHF.

V is TRBV2 and J is TRBJ2-3; 15 nucleotides align to TRBD2. The length of the CDR3 is 14 residues. CDR1 and CDR2 (germline): SNHLY, FYNNEI. V shed 9 bases and J 8 bases; nucleotides not matched to a gene: 6. The CDR3 nucleotides are TGTGCCAGAGGACTAGCGGGGGGGCGGGGTACGCAGTATTTT. Protein sequence: CARGLAGGRGTQYF.

CDR3 nucleotide sequence: TGTGCCAGCGAACTAGGGACAGATACGCAGTATTTT. Amino acids: CASELGTDTQYF. The rearrangement links TRBV6-1 to TRBJ2-3; possibly TRBD2 for D (5 bases). Germline CDR1 MNHNS, CDR2 SASEGT. V lost 8 bases and J 3 bases, leaving 9 bases between the germline ends. The CDR3 runs 12 residues.

J is TRBJ2-5 and V is TRBV30, with 11 bases fitting TRBD1. V was clipped by 1 base and J by 4 bases; unmatched bases: 5. Germline V gives CDR1 GTSNPN, CDR2 SVGIG (reference sequence). The CDR3 extends over 15 amino acids. CDR3 protein: CAWSEGTGGGETQYF. CDR3 DNA: TGTGCCTGGAGTGAGGGGACAGGGGGAGGAGAGACCCAGTACTTC. Full variable domain (outside the CDR3, taken from reference TRBV30 and TRBJ2-5): SQTIHQWPATLVQPVGSPLSLECTVEGTSNPNLYWYRQAAGRGLQLLFYSVGIGQISSEVPQNLSASRPQDRQFILSSKKLLLSDSGFYLCAWSEGTGGGETQYFGPGTRLLVL.

The CDR3 sequence is CASSQNRQEEKLFF. CDR3 DNA: TGTGCCAGCAGCCAAAATCGACAGGAAGAAAAACTGTTTTTT. V gene TRBV4-2 combines with J gene TRBJ1-4, with D perhaps matching TRBD1 (6 bases). The germline V gene has CDR1 LGHNA and CDR2 YNFKEQ. This CDR3 is built from 14 residues. Trimming cost V 2 bases and J 8 bases, with 12 bases left between them.

The CDR3 region has the DNA TGTGCCAGCAGCCAAGATGGGCGGACAGCAACTAATGAAAAACTGTTTTTT. It specifies CASSQDGRTATNEKLFF. V gene TRBV4-2 combines with J gene TRBJ1-4, with D perhaps matching TRBD1 (6 bases). Between the trimmed V and J ends, which lost 0 bases and 0 bases, there was a span of 11 bases. The CDR3 runs 17 residues. Germline-derived CDR1 and CDR2 are LGHNA and YNFKEQ.

This chain uses TRBV28 with TRBJ2-6; D remains ambiguous. CDR3 size: 16 residues. Trimming took 2 bases from V and 2 from J, leaving 10 bases between them. Germline CDR1 is MDHEN and CDR2 is SYDVKM. CDR3: CASSLTTLAGANVLTF. CDR3 in DNA: TGTGCCAGCAGTTTAACAACCCTGGCTGGGGCCAACGTCCTGACTTTC.